The 27 T cell receptor beta chains presented below share a single source sample, sequenced in a study of cytomegalovirus exposure and HLA in healthy donors. Method: immunoSEQ multiplex PCR; TCRdb's copy keeps in-frame clones and lacks some. The sample has 200,000 to 250,000 clones, about nine tenths seen once. Sample: PBMCs. The receptor source for this set is a woman younger than 35 in good health and CMV-seropositive.

The V gene is TRBV4-1, the J gene TRBJ1-5; D unresolved. The CDR3 has 16 amino acids. Between the trimmed V and J ends, which lost 1 base and 7 bases, there was a span of 17 bases. CDR1 is MGHRA, CDR2 YSYEKL, per germline. The CDR3 protein is CASSQVFSIATQPQHF. CDR3 nucleotides: TGCGCCAGCAGCCAAGTCTTTTCCATTGCGACACAGCCCCAGCATTTT.

This chain links TRBV5-6 with TRBJ2-1; D is unresolved. The CDR3 runs 16 residues. V lost 4 bases and J 0 bases, leaving 14 bases between the germline ends. The germline gives CDR1 SGHDT, CDR2 YYEEEE. The CDR3 DNA is TGTGCCAGCAGCCTACAGCCCCCTCGCTCCTACAATGAGCAGTTCTTC. Encoded protein: CASSLQPPRSYNEQFF.

V gene TRBV15 combines with J gene TRBJ2-7, with TRBD1 matching 8 bases. CDR3 size: 16 residues. The germline gives CDR1 LNHNV, CDR2 YYDKDF (reference sequence). Trimming removed 4 bases from V and 5 bases from J; junction bases left unmatched: 13. The CDR3 DNA sequence: TGTGCCACCAGCACCGGACAGGGAGGCCGTTGGGACGAGCAGTACTTC. Protein sequence: CATSTGQGGRWDEQYF.

The chain uses TRBV7-6 and TRBJ2-1; 7 bases map to TRBD2. The germline gives CDR1 SGHVS, CDR2 FNYEAQ. V shed 1 base, J shed 3 bases, and the junction held 3 bases outside the gene matches. The CDR3 loop spans 15 amino acids. CDR3 nucleotide sequence: TGTGCCAGCAGCTTAGAGCGGGGAGTCTACAATGAGCAGTTCTTC. Amino acid sequence: CASSLERGVYNEQFF.

The chain combines TRBV30 with TRBJ1-1; no firm D call. Per germline, CDR1 GTSNPN and CDR2 SVGIG (reference sequence). V lost 2 bases and J lost 1, with 8 bases in between. There are 13 residues in the CDR3. The CDR3 region has the DNA TGTGCCTGGAGTAAGGACTCGAACACTGAAGCTTTCTTT. Translated, it gives CAWSKDSNTEAFF.

The genes are TRBV5-1 and TRBJ2-5; the match to TRBD2 covers 7 bases. Per the germline V gene, CDR1 is SGHRS and CDR2 is YFSETQ. This CDR3 comprises 16 residues. J gave up 2 bases and V 9 bases, and 16 bases lay outside the gene matches. As DNA, the CDR3 is TGCGCCACCCAACTGACCGGTAGCGGGTCACAAGAGACCCAGTACTTC. It encodes CATQLTGSGSQETQYF. The variable domain in full, completed from reference TRBV5-1 and TRBJ2-5, reads KAGVTQTPRYLIKTRGQQVTLSCSPISGHRSVSWYQQTPGQGLQFLFEYFSETQRNKGNFPGRFSGRQFSNSRSEMNVSTLELGDSALYLCATQLTGSGSQETQYFGPGTRLLVL.

This chain connects TRBV6-1 to TRBJ1-5; D unresolved. V was cut by 8 bases and J by 0 bases, with 8 bases left in between. This CDR3 is 13 amino acids long. From germline, CDR1 is MNHNS and CDR2 SASEGT. CDR3 region: CASSVFSNQPQHF. The CDR3 bases are TGTGCCAGCTCCGTATTTAGCAATCAGCCCCAGCATTTT.

This sequence joins TRBV6-1 and TRBJ1-4; D may be TRBD1 (6 bases). Germline CDR1 is MNHNS and CDR2 is SASEGT. The CDR3 spans 13 residues. V lost 10 bases to trimming and J lost 5 bases, with 14 bases between them. CDR3 in amino acids: CATHRDLNEKLFF. DNA of the CDR3: TGTGCCACTCACAGGGACCTCAATGAAAAACTGTTTTTT.

In DNA form, the CDR3 reads TGCAGCGTTGAAGATGTCTTCGGCAGGGGGATTGAAGCTTTCTTT. Its protein is CSVEDVFGRGIEAFF. The chain carries TRBV29-1 and TRBJ1-1; the match to TRBD1 covers 7 bases. The germline V gene has CDR1 SQVTM and CDR2 ANQGSEA. The CDR3 runs to 15 residues. Trimming took 0 bases from V and 7 from J; bases not matched to a gene: 11.

The chain joins TRBV27 to TRBJ2-2; TRBD2 agrees at 8 bases. This CDR3 region has 15 residues. V was clipped by 5 bases and J by 1 base; unmatched bases: 3. CDR1 and CDR2 from the germline V gene are MNHEY and SMNVEV (reference sequence). This chain's CDR3 is CASSQLAENTGELFF. The CDR3, as DNA: TGTGCCAGCAGTCAACTAGCGGAGAACACCGGGGAGCTGTTTTTT.

This clone has just one count. The chain uses TRBV6-4 and TRBJ1-2; 7 bases are shared with TRBD1. In germline, CDR1 is MRHNA, CDR2 SNTAGT. CDR3 size: 14 residues. With V trimmed by 4 bases and J by 6 bases, 8 bases remained unmatched. CDR3 amino acids: CASSVRQGADGYTF. Written as DNA, the CDR3 is TGTGCCAGCAGTGTCAGACAGGGAGCGGATGGCTACACCTTC.

This clone has a handful of counts. The V call is TRBV27, the J call TRBJ2-2, with 8 bases aligning to TRBD2. CDR3 length equals 15 residues. Germline V gene lookup returns CDR1 MNHEY and CDR2 SMNVEV (reference sequence). V dropped 6 bases and J dropped 7; count of bases not matched to a gene: 10. The CDR3, as DNA: TGTGCCAGCAGCTCCAACGGGAGGGTCGGCGGGGAGCTGTTTTTT. Translated, it gives CASSSNGRVGGELFF.

The chain employs TRBV4-2 and TRBJ2-2; D might be TRBD2 (6 bases). This CDR3 region has 15 residues. V gave up 1 base and J gave up 6 bases, with 12 bases separating them. CDR1 and CDR2 (germline): LGHNA, YNFKEQ. The CDR3 DNA sequence: TGTGCCAGCAGCCAAGCGGTCGGAGGGGCCGGGGAGCTGTTTTTT. Residues: CASSQAVGGAGELFF.

This clone was observed a single time. This chain connects TRBV6-5 to TRBJ1-5, with 10 bases fitting TRBD1. The V and J ends lost 5 bases and 6 bases, in that order; junction bases with no gene match: 7. Germline CDR1 MNHEY, CDR2 SVGAGI. The CDR3 covers 15 residues. The CDR3 nucleotides are TGTGCCAGCAGTCAGCGACAGGGGGCGATTCAGCCCCAGCATTTT. Translated, it gives CASSQRQGAIQPQHF.

This clone was recorded a few times. This chain joins TRBV5-1 and TRBJ1-3; D is unresolved. CDR3 length: 15 residues. CDR1 is SGHRS, CDR2 YFSETQ, per germline. Trimming shortened V by 0 bases and J by 0 bases, and 7 bases separated the two germline ends. The CDR3 sequence: CASSLDSNSGNTIYF. The CDR3 region has the DNA TGCGCCAGCAGCTTGGACAGTAACTCTGGAAACACCATATATTTT.

V usage is TRBV28 and J usage is TRBJ2-3, with 13 bases that match TRBD2. Unmatched junction bases numbered 5, after V lost 7 bases and J lost 4 bases. The germline gives CDR1 MDHEN, CDR2 SYDVKM. CDR3 length equals 15 residues. DNA for the CDR3: TGTGCCAGCAATGGACTAGCGGGAGTAGCAGATACGCAGTATTTT. As protein: CASNGLAGVADTQYF.

This chain connects TRBV28 to TRBJ2-7; 10 bases align to TRBD2. J gave up 5 bases and V 3 bases, and 7 bases lay outside the gene matches. Looked up from germline, CDR1 is MDHEN and CDR2 is SYDVKM. The CDR3 contains 15 residues. The CDR3 region is CASSFPTSGVHEQYF. CDR3 DNA sequence: TGTGCCAGCAGTTTCCCCACTAGCGGGGTCCACGAGCAGTACTTC. The complete variable domain, with remaining parts taken from reference TRBV28 and TRBJ2-7, reads DVKVTQSSRYLVKRTGEKVFLECVQDMDHENMFWYRQDPGLGLRLIYFSYDVKMKEKGDIPEGYSVSREKKERFSLILESASTNQTSMYLCASSFPTSGVHEQYFGPGTRLTVT.

This clone was picked up one time. The gene calls are TRBV11-2 and TRBJ1-5, with 8 bases lining up with TRBD1. The CDR3 totals 15 residues. V shed 2 bases and J 1 base; nucleotides not matched to a gene: 1. Germline V gene lookup returns CDR1 SGHAT and CDR2 FQNNGV. For the CDR3, the DNA is TGTGCCAGCAGCTTAACAGGGGGAAGCAATCAGCCCCAGCATTTT. Translated: CASSLTGGSNQPQHF.

This clone was found once. The rearrangement joins TRBV28 to TRBJ1-5; D is undetermined. Trimming removed 3 bases at V and 7 bases at J, with 13 bases between. This CDR3 has 14 residues. CDR1 is MDHEN and CDR2 is SYDVKM in the germline V gene. The CDR3 sequence: CASSFPGWNQPQHF. The CDR3 bases are TGTGCCAGCAGTTTCCCGGGTTGGAACCAGCCCCAGCATTTT.

A word on this clone: This may come from a read error, since a much larger clone is one base off. The V and J genes are TRBV6-5 and TRBJ1-1; 7 nucleotides align to TRBD1. Trimming removed 5 bases from V and 5 bases from J; junction bases left unmatched: 2. Per germline, CDR1 MNHEY and CDR2 SVGAGI. The CDR3 spans 12 residues. DNA for the CDR3: TGTGCCAGCAGTGAACAGGGGACTGAAGCTTTCTTT. This sequence encodes CASSEQGTEAFF.

The chain uses TRBV6-1 and TRBJ1-1; 8 bases match TRBD1. Germline CDR1 reads MNHNS; CDR2 reads SASEGT. The CDR3 extends over 13 amino acids. J lost 4 bases, V lost 5 bases, and 3 bases had no gene match. CDR3 sequence reads: CASSTTGGTEAFF. CDR3 DNA sequence: TGTGCCAGCAGTACCACAGGGGGCACTGAAGCTTTCTTT.

The gene calls are TRBV6-5 and TRBJ2-7, with a weak D call TRBD2 (6 bases). Trimming took off 4 bases at V and 3 bases at J, with 10 bases between the two ends. Germline loops: CDR1 MNHEY, CDR2 SVGAGI. The CDR3 runs to 13 residues. CDR3 bases: TGTGCCAGCAGTTCCTCCGGGAGCTACGAGCAGTACTTC. It encodes CASSSSGSYEQYF.

This chain uses TRBV28 with TRBJ1-5, with D maybe TRBD1 (5 bases). Trimming left V 3 bases short and J 0 bases short, with 15 bases between. Per germline, CDR1 MDHEN and CDR2 SYDVKM. This CDR3 spans 17 amino acids. The CDR3, as DNA: TGTGCCAGCAGTTTGTGGCAGGGTGATTATAGCAATCAGCCCCAGCATTTT. It encodes CASSLWQGDYSNQPQHF.

This chain uses TRBV6-5 with TRBJ2-2, with TRBD2 identical over 7 bases. V lost 0 bases to trimming and J lost 5 bases; unmatched junction nucleotides: 3. Germline loops: CDR1 MNHEY, CDR2 SVGAGI. The CDR3 contains 15 residues. The CDR3 spells CASSYSAGETGELFF. The CDR3 nucleotides read TGTGCCAGCAGTTACTCGGCGGGGGAGACCGGGGAGCTGTTTTTT.

The CDR3 coding sequence is TGTGCCAGCAGCTTAACGTTCGGCGGATCTGGGGCCAACGTCCTGACTTTC. Protein product: CASSLTFGGSGANVLTF. This chain connects TRBV7-3 to TRBJ2-6; D gene ambiguous. Germline CDR1 and CDR2: SGHTA and FQGTGA. The CDR3 contains 17 residues. Trimming took 0 bases from V and 1 from J, leaving 10 bases between them.

This clone was counted a single time. This sequence joins TRBV28 and TRBJ1-1; 7 nucleotides line up with TRBD1. CDR1 and CDR2 from the germline V gene are MDHEN and SYDVKM. After removal of 4 bases from V and 4 bases from J, the junction contained 6 bases not matched to a gene. There are 14 residues in the CDR3. The chain's CDR3 is CASSYKQGFTEAFF. The DNA for the CDR3 is TGTGCCAGCAGTTACAAACAGGGGTTCACTGAAGCTTTCTTT.

The chain is built from TRBV15 and TRBJ2-1; possibly TRBD2 for D (6 bases). CDR3 size: 15 residues. V shed 1 base and J shed 7 bases, with 14 bases lying between them. Germline CDR1 LNHNV, CDR2 YYDKDF (reference sequence). Written as DNA, the CDR3 is TGTGCCACCAGCAGAGGAGGAGGGCCGTATAATGAGCAGTTCTTC. Translated: CATSRGGGPYNEQFF.